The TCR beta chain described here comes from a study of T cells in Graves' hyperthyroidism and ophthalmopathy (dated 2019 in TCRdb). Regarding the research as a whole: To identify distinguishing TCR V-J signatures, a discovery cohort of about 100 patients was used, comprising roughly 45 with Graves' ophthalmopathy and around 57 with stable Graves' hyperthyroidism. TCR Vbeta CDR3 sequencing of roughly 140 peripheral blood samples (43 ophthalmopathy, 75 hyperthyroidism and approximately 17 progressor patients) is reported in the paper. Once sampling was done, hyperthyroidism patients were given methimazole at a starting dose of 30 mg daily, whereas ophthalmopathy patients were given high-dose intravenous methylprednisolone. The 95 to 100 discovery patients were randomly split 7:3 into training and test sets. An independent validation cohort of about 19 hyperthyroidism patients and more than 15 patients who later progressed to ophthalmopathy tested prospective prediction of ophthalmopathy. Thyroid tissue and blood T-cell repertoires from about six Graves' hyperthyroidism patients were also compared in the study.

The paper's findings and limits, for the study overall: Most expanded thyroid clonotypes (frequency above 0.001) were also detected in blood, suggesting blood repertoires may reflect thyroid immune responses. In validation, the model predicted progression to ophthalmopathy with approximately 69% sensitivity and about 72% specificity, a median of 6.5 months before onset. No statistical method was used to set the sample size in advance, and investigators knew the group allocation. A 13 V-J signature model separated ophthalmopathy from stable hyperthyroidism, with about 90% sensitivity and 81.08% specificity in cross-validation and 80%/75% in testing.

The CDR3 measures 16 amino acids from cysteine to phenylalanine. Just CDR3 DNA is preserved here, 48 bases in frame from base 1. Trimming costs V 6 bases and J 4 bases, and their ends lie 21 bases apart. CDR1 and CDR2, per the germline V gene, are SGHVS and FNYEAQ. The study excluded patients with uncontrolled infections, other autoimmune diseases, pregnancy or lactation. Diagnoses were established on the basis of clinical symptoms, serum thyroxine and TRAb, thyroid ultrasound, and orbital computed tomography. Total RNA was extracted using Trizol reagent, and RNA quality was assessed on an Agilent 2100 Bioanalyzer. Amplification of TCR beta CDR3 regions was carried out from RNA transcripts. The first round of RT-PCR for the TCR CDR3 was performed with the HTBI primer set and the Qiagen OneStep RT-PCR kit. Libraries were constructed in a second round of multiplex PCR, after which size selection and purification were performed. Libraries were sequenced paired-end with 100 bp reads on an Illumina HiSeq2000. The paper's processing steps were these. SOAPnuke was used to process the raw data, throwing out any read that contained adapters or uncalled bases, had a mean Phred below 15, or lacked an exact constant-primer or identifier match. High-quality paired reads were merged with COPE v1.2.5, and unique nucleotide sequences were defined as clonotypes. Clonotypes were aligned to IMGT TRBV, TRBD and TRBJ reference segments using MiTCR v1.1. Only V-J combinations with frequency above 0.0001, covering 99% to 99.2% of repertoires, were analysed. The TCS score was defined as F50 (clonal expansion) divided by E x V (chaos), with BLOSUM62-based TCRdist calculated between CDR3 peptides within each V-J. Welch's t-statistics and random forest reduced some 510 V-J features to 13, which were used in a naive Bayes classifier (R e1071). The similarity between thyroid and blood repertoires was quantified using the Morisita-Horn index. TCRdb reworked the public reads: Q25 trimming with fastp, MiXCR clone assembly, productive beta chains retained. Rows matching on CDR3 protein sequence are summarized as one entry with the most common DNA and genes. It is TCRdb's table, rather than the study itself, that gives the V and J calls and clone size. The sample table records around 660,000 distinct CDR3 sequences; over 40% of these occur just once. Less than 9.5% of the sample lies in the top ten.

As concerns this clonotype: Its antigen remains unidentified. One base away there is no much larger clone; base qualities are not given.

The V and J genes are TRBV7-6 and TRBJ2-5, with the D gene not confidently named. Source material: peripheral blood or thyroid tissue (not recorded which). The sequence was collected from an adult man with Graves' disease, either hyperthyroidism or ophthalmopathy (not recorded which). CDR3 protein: CASSSNKARVRETQYF. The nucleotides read TGTGCCAGCAGTAGTAACAAGGCAAGGGTGCGAGAGACCCAGTACTTC.